This T cell receptor beta chain was sequenced for a study of blood T cell repertoires in COVID-19. Study-wide background: Samples came from the United States, Italy and Spain, spanning acute and convalescent COVID-19. PBMCs, B-cell-depleted T cells, or T cells provided the cDNA or gDNA that made up the material.

The CDR3 consists of 15 residues. The germline CDR1 and CDR2 sequences are MRHNA and SNTAGT. Trimming removed 6 bases at V and 5 bases at J, with 19 bases between. Measured with immunoSEQ multiplex PCR; TCRdb has only the in-frame clones, and not every one. This repertoire shows 90,000 to 130,000 clones, roughly 86% found once; its top ten account for under 5%. This rearrangement joins TRBV6-4 to TRBJ1-1; a weak D match, TRBD1 (6 bases). This receptor was identified in a man aged 35 to 55 with acute or convalescent COVID-19. The sample comprised peripheral blood. The CDR3 DNA is TGTGCCAGCAGCAGGACAGCCAACCCGAAGACTGAAGCTTTCTTT. Translated: CASSRTANPKTEAFF.